The sequence of this T cell receptor (beta chain) was determined in a study of blood T cell repertoires in COVID-19. The data were produced by immunoSEQ multiplex PCR, yet TCRdb's version contains in-frame clones alone and is incomplete. The sample lists just under 150,000 clones, roughly 90% seen once, with around 1.6% in the top ten. Sequencing was carried out using peripheral blood. The clonotype comes from a human donor in a cohort sampled during active COVID-19.

The CDR3 is CASSSPGLAGGIYEQYF. CDR3 nucleotides: TGTGCCAGCAGCTCCCCAGGGCTAGCGGGGGGAATCTACGAGCAGTACTTC. V usage is TRBV5-4 and J usage is TRBJ2-7, with TRBD2 matching over 11 bases. With V trimmed by 3 bases and J by 3 bases, 11 bases remained unmatched. Germline CDR1 reads SGHNT; CDR2 reads YYREEE (reference sequence). This CDR3 has 17 residues.